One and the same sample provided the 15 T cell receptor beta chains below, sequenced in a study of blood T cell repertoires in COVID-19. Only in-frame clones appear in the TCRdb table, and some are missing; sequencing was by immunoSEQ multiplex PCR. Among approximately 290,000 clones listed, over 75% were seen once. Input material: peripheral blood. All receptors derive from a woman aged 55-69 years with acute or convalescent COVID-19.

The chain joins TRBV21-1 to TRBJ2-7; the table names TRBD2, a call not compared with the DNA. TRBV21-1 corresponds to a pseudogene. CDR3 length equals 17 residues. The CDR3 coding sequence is TGTGCCAGCAGCACGGTTCCGACTAGCGGGAGCTTTGGCGAGCAGTACTTC. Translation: CASSTVPTSGSFGEQYF.

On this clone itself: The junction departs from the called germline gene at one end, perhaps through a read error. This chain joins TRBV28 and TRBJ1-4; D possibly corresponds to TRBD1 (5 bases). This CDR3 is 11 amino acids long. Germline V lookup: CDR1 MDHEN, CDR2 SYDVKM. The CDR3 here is CASSFLGGIVF. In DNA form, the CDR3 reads TGTGCCAGCAGTTTCTTGGGGGGTATAGTTTTT.

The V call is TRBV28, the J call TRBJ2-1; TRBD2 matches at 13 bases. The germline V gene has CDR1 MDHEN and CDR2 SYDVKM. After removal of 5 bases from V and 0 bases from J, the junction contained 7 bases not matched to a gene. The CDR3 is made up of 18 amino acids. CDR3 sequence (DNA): TGTGCCAGCAGTAGGGGACTAGCGGGGATTCGCTCCTACAATGAGCAGTTCTTC. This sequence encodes CASSRGLAGIRSYNEQFF.

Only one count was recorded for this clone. CDR3 coding DNA: TGCGCCAGCAGTGACTATGACAGGGGGCTATATCAGCCCCAGCATTTT. Its translation: CASSDYDRGLYQPQHF. The chain employs TRBV10-1 and TRBJ1-5, with 10 positions matching TRBD1. The trim removed 3 bases at V and 5 bases at J, leaving 7 bases unmatched. Looked up from germline, CDR1 is WNHNN and CDR2 is SYGVQD (reference sequence). The CDR3 totals 16 residues.

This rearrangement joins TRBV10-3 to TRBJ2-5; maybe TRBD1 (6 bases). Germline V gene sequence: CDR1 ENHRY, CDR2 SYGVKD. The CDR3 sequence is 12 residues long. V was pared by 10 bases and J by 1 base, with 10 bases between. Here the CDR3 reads CATQGVQETQYF. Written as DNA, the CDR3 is TGTGCCACACAGGGAGTCCAAGAGACCCAGTACTTC.

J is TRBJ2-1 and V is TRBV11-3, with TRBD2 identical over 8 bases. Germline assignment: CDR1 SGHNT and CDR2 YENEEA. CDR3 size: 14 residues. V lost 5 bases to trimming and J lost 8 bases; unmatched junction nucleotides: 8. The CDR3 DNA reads TGTGCCAGCAGCCGTATTGCGGGGGGCGATGAGCAGTTCTTC. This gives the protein CASSRIAGGDEQFF.

The CDR3 bases are TGTGCCAGCTCGGGAGGGGGACTGAACACAGATACGCAGTATTTT. Its translation: CASSGGGLNTDTQYF. This chain joins TRBV2 and TRBJ2-3, with TRBD2 matching 8 bases. V dropped 8 bases and J dropped 2; count of bases not matched to a gene: 9. The CDR3 runs to 15 residues. From germline, CDR1 is SNHLY and CDR2 FYNNEI.

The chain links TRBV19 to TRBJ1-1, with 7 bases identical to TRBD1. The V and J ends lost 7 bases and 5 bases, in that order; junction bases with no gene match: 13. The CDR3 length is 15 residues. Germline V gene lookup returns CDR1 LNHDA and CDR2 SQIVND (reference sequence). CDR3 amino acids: CASIPTGGGLTEAFF. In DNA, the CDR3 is TGTGCCAGTATTCCGACAGGAGGGGGCCTTACTGAAGCTTTCTTT. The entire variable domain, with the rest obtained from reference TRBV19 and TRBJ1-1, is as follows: DGGITQSPKYLFRKEGQNVTLSCEQNLNHDAMYWYRQDPGQGLRLIYYSQIVNDFQKGDIAEGYSVSREKKESFPLTVTSAQKNPTAFYLCASIPTGGGLTEAFFGQGTRLTVV.

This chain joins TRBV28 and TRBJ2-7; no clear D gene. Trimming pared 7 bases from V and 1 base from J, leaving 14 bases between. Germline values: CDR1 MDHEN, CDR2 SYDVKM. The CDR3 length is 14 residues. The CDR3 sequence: CASNKQTPSYEQYF. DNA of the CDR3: TGTGCCAGCAACAAGCAGACTCCTTCCTACGAGCAGTACTTC.

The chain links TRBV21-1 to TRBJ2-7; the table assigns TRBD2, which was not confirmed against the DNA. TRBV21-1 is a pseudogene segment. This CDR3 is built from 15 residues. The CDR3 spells CASSNLAGGSYEQYF. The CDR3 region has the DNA TGTGCCAGCAGCAACTTAGCGGGAGGTTCCTACGAGCAGTACTTC.

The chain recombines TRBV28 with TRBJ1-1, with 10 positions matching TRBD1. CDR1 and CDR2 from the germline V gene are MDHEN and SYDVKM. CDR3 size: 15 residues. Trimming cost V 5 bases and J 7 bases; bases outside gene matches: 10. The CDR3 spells CASSRRTGGIGEAFF. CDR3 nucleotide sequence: TGTGCCAGCAGTCGGCGGACAGGGGGTATCGGTGAAGCTTTCTTT. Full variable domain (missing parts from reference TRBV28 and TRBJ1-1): DVKVTQSSRYLVKRTGEKVFLECVQDMDHENMFWYRQDPGLGLRLIYFSYDVKMKEKGDIPEGYSVSREKKERFSLILESASTNQTSMYLCASSRRTGGIGEAFFGQGTRLTVV.

The CDR3 region has the DNA TGTGCCAGCAGTTCAGATCAAGAGACCCAGTACTTC. Translated, it gives CASSSDQETQYF. This chain joins TRBV2 and TRBJ2-5; no clear D. In germline, CDR1 is SNHLY, CDR2 FYNNEI. The CDR3 runs 12 residues. Trimming cost V 5 bases and J 2 bases, with 6 bases left between them.

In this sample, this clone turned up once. The CDR3 coding sequence is TGCGCCAGCAGCTTGTACGGGACATACGGCTACACCTTC. Translation gives CASSLYGTYGYTF. This chain uses TRBV5-1 with TRBJ1-2; D might be TRBD1 (6 bases). The germline gives CDR1 SGHRS, CDR2 YFSETQ. Trimming pared 1 base from V and 8 bases from J, leaving 12 bases between. This CDR3 has 13 residues.

CDR3 region: CASSIDYRNTEAFF. CDR3 in DNA: TGTGCCAGTAGTATAGATTACAGGAACACTGAAGCTTTCTTT. The gene calls are TRBV19 and TRBJ1-1; D not resolved. Trimming pared 0 bases from V and 1 base from J, leaving 6 bases between. CDR1 LNHDA and CDR2 SQIVND come from the germline V gene (reference sequence). The CDR3 totals 14 residues. Filled out from reference TRBV19 and TRBJ1-1, the complete variable domain reads DGGITQSPKYLFRKEGQNVTLSCEQNLNHDAMYWYRQDPGQGLRLIYYSQIVNDFQKGDIAEGYSVSREKKESFPLTVTSAQKNPTAFYLCASSIDYRNTEAFFGQGTRLTVV.

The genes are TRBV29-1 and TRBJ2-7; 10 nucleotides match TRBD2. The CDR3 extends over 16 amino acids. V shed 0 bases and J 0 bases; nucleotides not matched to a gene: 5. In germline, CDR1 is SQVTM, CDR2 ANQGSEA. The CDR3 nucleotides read TGCAGCGTTGAAGACCAAGCGGGAGGGGGCTCCTACGAGCAGTACTTC. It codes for CSVEDQAGGGSYEQYF.